This entry features one T cell receptor (beta chain) sequence. Measured with immunoSEQ multiplex PCR; TCRdb has only the in-frame clones, and not every one. The profile shows hundreds of thousands of clones, approximately 91% of them singletons. Participants were aged roughly 18 to 89 years from about two dozen US areas. Cohort assignment relied on participant-reported clinical history. V gave up 2 bases and J gave up 7 bases, with 12 bases separating them. The CDR3 length is 14 residues. Germline V gives CDR1 MDHEN, CDR2 SYDVKM. The sample comes from a study of blood T cell repertoires in COVID-19. Across the whole study: In each case, the material was cDNA or gDNA derived from T cells, B-cell-depleted T cells, or PBMCs.

The chain couples TRBV28 to TRBJ1-5; D possibly corresponds to TRBD1 (6 bases). The TCR sequence derives from a woman aged 60-75 years who had recovered from COVID-19. Sequencing used PBMCs or T cells enriched from blood (not recorded which). The CDR3 DNA follows: TGTGCCAGCAGTTTAACGGACAGACTGCAGCCCCAGCATTTT. Translated: CASSLTDRLQPQHF.